This entry describes one T cell receptor beta chain. About 0.5 to 1 ug RNA was reverse transcribed with random hexamers. TCR beta CDR3 was amplified by immunoSEQ multiplex PCR. This amplification extended across 54 Vbeta and 13 Jbeta segments. TCRdb re-derived calls from the immunoSEQ multiplex PCR reads in MiXCR, one entry per CDR3 protein. Of approximately 71,000 distinct CDR3 sequences detected, 95% to 96% appear once; the ten largest clones hold 0.1% to 0.12%. Sequencing of TCR beta was performed on blood CD8+ and CD4+ T cells. The multiple sclerosis controls consisted of treatment-naive patients with relapsing-remitting disease, either stable or active. TEMRA cells were FACS-enriched, and CD8+ and CD4+ T cells were isolated negatively. This sample is part of a study of CD8 T cells in Susac syndrome. V was shortened by 10 bases and J by 6 bases, with 16 bases between the two germline ends. Per the germline V gene, CDR1 is MNHEY and CDR2 is SVGEGT. This CDR3 contains 12 residues.

This TCR came from a human donor with multiple sclerosis. The chain joins TRBV6-2 or TRBV6-3 to TRBJ2-7; D may be TRBD2 (7 bases). Sequences were obtained from CD4+ T cells from PBMCs. CDR3 sequence: CATLKGGIEQYF. The CDR3 DNA sequence: TGTGCCACCCTCAAGGGGGGGATCGAGCAGTACTTC.